The rows below give T cell receptor beta chains drawn from one sample of a study of cytomegalovirus exposure and HLA in healthy donors. Method: immunoSEQ multiplex PCR; TCRdb's copy keeps in-frame clones and lacks some. The table shows 140,000 or so clones, with around 89% occurring only once. The material sequenced was PBMCs. All receptors come from a woman between 25 and 40 years old in good health and CMV-seropositive. Both conserved end residues are part of each CDR3. A D gene is named only where the DNA matches it firmly. Not every row has a clone size; where given, it reads once, few, many or a size class.

clone_size: .; j_call: TRBJ2-2; v_call: TRBV6-6; d_call: .; cdr3_aa: CASTRRGQGTGELFF; cdr3_nt: TGTGCCAGCACGAGGCGGGGTCAAGGGACCGGGGAGCTGTTTTTT
clone_size: .; j_call: TRBJ1-6; v_call: TRBV5-1; d_call: .; cdr3_aa: CASSLGVGAESPLHF; cdr3_nt: TGCGCCAGCAGCTTGGGCGTGGGGGCCGAATCACCCCTCCACTTT
clone_size: .; j_call: TRBJ2-7; v_call: TRBV7-2; d_call: TRBD1; cdr3_aa: CASSLTGGYEQYF; cdr3_nt: TGTGCCAGCAGCTTGACAGGGGGGTACGAGCAGTACTTC
clone_size: .; j_call: TRBJ1-1; v_call: TRBV28; d_call: TRBD1; cdr3_aa: CASSLWTGGLLSEAFF; cdr3_nt: TGTGCCAGCAGTTTATGGACAGGGGGCCTCTTGTCTGAAGCTTTCTTT
clone_size: .; j_call: TRBJ2-1; v_call: TRBV4-1; d_call: TRBD2; cdr3_aa: CASSSQTSAYNEQFF; cdr3_nt: TGCGCCAGCAGCTCTCAGACTAGCGCCTACAATGAGCAGTTCTTC
clone_size: .; j_call: TRBJ2-7; v_call: TRBV4-2; d_call: .; cdr3_aa: CASSQEQGGIRHEQYF; cdr3_nt: TGTGCCAGCAGCCAAGAACAGGGGGGGATTAGGCACGAGCAGTACTTC
clone_size: .; j_call: TRBJ2-3; v_call: TRBV5-4; d_call: .; cdr3_aa: CASTLDSFLDTQYF; cdr3_nt: TGTGCCAGCACCCTGGACAGTTTCCTGGATACGCAGTATTTT
clone_size: once; j_call: TRBJ2-1; v_call: TRBV15; d_call: .; cdr3_aa: CATSRETPGTSEQFF; cdr3_nt: TGTGCCACCAGCAGAGAAACACCTGGGACAAGTGAGCAGTTCTTC
clone_size: .; j_call: TRBJ2-7; v_call: TRBV7-9; d_call: .; cdr3_aa: CASSQNTGLGIYEQYF; cdr3_nt: TGTGCCAGCAGCCAAAATACAGGCCTAGGAATCTACGAGCAGTACTTC
clone_size: .; j_call: TRBJ2-7; v_call: TRBV28; d_call: TRBD1; cdr3_aa: CASSPFPGQLTYEQYF; cdr3_nt: TGTGCCAGCAGTCCATTTCCGGGACAGCTTACCTACGAGCAGTACTTC
clone_size: .; j_call: TRBJ2-7; v_call: TRBV28; d_call: .; cdr3_aa: CASRKGGREQYF; cdr3_nt: TGTGCCAGCAGGAAGGGGGGGCGCGAGCAGTACTTC
clone_size: .; j_call: TRBJ2-5; v_call: TRBV5-1; d_call: TRBD2; cdr3_aa: CASSYYHQREKETQYF; cdr3_nt: TGCGCCAGCAGCTACTACCACCAGCGGGAGAAAGAGACCCAGTACTTC
clone_size: .; j_call: TRBJ2-5; v_call: TRBV14; d_call: TRBD2; cdr3_aa: CASSQGRGSGVRETQYF; cdr3_nt: TGTGCCAGCAGCCAAGGGCGGGGTAGCGGGGTACGAGAGACCCAGTACTTC
clone_size: .; j_call: TRBJ2-3; v_call: TRBV7-8; d_call: .; cdr3_aa: CASSAHRADTQYF; cdr3_nt: TGTGCCAGCAGCGCCCACAGGGCAGATACGCAGTATTTT
clone_size: .; j_call: TRBJ2-1; v_call: TRBV9; d_call: .; cdr3_aa: CASSAGDLTHNEQFF; cdr3_nt: TGTGCCAGCAGCGCGGGAGATCTAACACACAATGAGCAGTTCTTC
clone_size: .; j_call: TRBJ1-1; v_call: TRBV7-8; d_call: TRBD1; cdr3_aa: CASSFKGAINLNTEAFF; cdr3_nt: TGTGCCAGCAGCTTTAAGGGGGCCATAAATTTGAACACTGAAGCTTTCTTT
clone_size: .; j_call: TRBJ1-5; v_call: TRBV7-2; d_call: TRBD1; cdr3_aa: CASSPDRDQPQHF; cdr3_nt: TGTGCCAGCAGCCCTGACAGGGATCAGCCCCAGCATTTT
clone_size: .; j_call: TRBJ2-2; v_call: TRBV5-1; d_call: TRBD2; cdr3_aa: CASSLGRLAGAYGELFF; cdr3_nt: TGCGCCAGCAGCTTGGGACGACTAGCGGGAGCCTACGGGGAGCTGTTTTTT
clone_size: .; j_call: TRBJ2-1; v_call: TRBV27; d_call: TRBD1; cdr3_aa: CASSLGGLTGGSYNEQFF; cdr3_nt: TGTGCCAGCAGTTTAGGAGGCTTGACAGGGGGTTCCTACAATGAGCAGTTCTTC
clone_size: .; j_call: TRBJ1-4; v_call: TRBV5-8; d_call: .; cdr3_aa: CASSRRRVNEKLFF; cdr3_nt: TGTGCCAGCAGCCGGCGGAGGGTTAATGAAAAACTGTTTTTT
clone_size: .; j_call: TRBJ1-2; v_call: TRBV6-5; d_call: .; cdr3_aa: CASSPQGNYGYTF; cdr3_nt: TGTGCCAGCAGCCCCCAGGGGAACTATGGCTACACCTTC
clone_size: .; j_call: TRBJ2-1; v_call: TRBV5-1; d_call: .; cdr3_aa: CASSYRLEEQFF; cdr3_nt: TGCGCCAGCAGCTATAGACTAGAGGAGCAGTTCTTC